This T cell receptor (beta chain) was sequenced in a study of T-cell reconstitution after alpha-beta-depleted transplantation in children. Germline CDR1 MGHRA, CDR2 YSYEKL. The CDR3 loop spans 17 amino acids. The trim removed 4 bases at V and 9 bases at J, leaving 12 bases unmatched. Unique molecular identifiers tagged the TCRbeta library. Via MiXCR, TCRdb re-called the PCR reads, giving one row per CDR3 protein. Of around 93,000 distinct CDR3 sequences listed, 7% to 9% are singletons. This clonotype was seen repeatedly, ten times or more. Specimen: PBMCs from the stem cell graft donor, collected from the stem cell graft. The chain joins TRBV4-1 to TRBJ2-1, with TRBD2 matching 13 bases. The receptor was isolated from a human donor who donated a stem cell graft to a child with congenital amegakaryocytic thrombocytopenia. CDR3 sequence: CASSPGSTSGGAGEQFF. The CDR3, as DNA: TGCGCCAGCAGCCCAGGCAGTACTAGCGGGGGGGCCGGTGAGCAGTTCTTC.